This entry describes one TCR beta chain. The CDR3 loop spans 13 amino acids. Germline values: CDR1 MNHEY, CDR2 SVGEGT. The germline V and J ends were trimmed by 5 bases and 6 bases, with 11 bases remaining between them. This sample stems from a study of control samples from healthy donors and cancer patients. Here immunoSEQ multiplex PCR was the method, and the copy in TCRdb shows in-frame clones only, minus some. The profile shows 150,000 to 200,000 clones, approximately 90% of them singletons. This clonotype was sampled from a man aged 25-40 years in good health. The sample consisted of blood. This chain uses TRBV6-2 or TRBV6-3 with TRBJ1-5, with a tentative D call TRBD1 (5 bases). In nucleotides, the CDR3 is TGTGCCAGCAGTCCAACAGGCCGTCAGCCCCAGCATTTT. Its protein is CASSPTGRQPQHF.